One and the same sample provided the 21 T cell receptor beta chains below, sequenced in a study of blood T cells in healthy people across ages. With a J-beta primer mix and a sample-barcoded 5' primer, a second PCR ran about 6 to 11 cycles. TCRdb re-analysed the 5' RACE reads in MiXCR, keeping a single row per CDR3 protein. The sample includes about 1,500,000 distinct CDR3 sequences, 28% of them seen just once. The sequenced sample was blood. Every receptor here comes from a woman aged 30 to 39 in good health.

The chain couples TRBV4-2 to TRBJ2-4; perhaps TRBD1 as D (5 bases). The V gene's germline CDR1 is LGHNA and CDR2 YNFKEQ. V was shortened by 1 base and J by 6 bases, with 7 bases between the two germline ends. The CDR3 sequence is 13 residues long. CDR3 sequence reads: CASSQAQGNIQYF. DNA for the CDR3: TGTGCCAGCAGCCAAGCCCAGGGAAACATTCAGTACTTC.

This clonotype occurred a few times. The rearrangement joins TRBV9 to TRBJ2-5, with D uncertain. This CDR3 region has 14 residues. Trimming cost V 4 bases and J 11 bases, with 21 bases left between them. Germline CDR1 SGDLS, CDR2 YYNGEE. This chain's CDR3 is CASSLPPAQVEQYF. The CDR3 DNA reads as TGTGCCAGCAGCTTGCCCCCAGCCCAGGTGGAGCAGTACTTC.

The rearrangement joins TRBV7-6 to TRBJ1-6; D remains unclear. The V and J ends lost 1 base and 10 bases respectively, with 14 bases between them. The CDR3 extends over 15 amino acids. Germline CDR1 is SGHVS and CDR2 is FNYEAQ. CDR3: CASSLGIVNRSPLHF. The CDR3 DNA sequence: TGTGCCAGCAGCTTAGGGATAGTGAACAGATCACCCCTCCACTTT.

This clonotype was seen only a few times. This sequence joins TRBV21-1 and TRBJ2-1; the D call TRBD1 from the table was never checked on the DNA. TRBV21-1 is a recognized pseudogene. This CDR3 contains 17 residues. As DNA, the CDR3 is TGTGCCAGCAGCAAAAGGGGCGGGGTAAGCTCCTACAATGAGCAGTTCTTC. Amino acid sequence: CASSKRGGVSSYNEQFF.

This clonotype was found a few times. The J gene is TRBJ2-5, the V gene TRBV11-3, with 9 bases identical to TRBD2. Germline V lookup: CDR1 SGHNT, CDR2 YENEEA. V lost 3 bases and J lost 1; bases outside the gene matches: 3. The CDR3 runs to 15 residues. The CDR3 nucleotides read TGTGCCAGCAGCTTTGGGCGGGGGGGCCAAGAGACCCAGTACTTC. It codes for CASSFGRGGQETQYF.

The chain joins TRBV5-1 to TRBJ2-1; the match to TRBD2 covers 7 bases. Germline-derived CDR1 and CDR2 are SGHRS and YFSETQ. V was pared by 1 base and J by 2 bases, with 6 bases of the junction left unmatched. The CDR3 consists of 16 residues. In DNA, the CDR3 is TGCGCCAGCAGCTTGTGGCGGGGGTCCACCTACAATGAGCAGTTCTTC. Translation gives CASSLWRGSTYNEQFF.

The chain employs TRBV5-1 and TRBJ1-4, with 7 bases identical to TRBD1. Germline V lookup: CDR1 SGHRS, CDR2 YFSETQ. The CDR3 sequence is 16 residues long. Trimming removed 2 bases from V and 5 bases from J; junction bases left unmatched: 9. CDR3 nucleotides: TGCGCCAGCAGCTTTACCGACAGGGCGGAAAATGAAAAACTGTTTTTT. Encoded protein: CASSFTDRAENEKLFF.

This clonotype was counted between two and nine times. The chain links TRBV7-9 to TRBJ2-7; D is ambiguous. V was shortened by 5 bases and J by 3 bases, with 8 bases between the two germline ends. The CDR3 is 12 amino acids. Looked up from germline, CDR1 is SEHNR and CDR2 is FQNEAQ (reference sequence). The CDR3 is CASSVQSYEQYF. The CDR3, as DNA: TGTGCCAGCAGCGTACAGAGCTACGAGCAGTACTTC.

The CDR3 here is CASSQSRGGGSPLHF. Written as DNA, the CDR3 is TGCGCCAGCAGCCAATCAAGGGGGGGAGGTTCACCCCTCCACTTT. This sequence joins TRBV4-3 and TRBJ1-6, with a weak D call TRBD1 (6 bases). V was cut by 2 bases and J by 9 bases, with 14 bases left in between. This CDR3 comprises 15 residues. CDR1 is LGHNA and CDR2 is YSLEER in the germline V gene.

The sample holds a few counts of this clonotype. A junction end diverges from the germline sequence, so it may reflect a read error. CDR3: CAGRKTGSNTEAFF. CDR3 DNA: TGTGCCGGCAGAAAAACCGGGTCGAACACTGAAGCTTTCTTT. The V and J genes are TRBV13 and TRBJ1-1; the D is unclear. Per germline, CDR1 PRHDT and CDR2 FYEKMQ (reference sequence). This CDR3 is built from 14 residues.

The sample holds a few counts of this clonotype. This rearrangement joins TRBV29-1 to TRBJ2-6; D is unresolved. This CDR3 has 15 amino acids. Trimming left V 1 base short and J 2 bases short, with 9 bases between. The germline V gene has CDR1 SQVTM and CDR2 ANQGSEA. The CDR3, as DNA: TGCAGCGTTGAAGGTCTAGACGCTGGGGCCAACGTCCTGACTTTC. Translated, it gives CSVEGLDAGANVLTF.

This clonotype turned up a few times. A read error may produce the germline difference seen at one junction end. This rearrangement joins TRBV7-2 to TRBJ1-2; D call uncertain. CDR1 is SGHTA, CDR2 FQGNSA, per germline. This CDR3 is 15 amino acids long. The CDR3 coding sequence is TGTGCCGGCAGCTCAGTCCGGACCCGGGGCTATGGCTACACCTTC. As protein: CAGSSVRTRGYGYTF. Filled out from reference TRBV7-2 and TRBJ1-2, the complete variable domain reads GAGVSQSPSNKVTEKGKDVELRCDPISGHTALYWYRQSLGQGLEFLIYFQGNSAPDKSGLPSDRFSAERTGGSVSTLTIQRTQQEDSAVYLCAGSSVRTRGYGYTFGSGTRLTVV.

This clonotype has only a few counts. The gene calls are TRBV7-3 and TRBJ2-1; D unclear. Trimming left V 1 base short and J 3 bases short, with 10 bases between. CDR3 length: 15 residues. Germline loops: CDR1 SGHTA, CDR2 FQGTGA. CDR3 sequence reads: CASSLSSAGYNEQFF. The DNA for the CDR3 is TGTGCCAGCAGCTTAAGCAGTGCAGGCTACAATGAGCAGTTCTTC.

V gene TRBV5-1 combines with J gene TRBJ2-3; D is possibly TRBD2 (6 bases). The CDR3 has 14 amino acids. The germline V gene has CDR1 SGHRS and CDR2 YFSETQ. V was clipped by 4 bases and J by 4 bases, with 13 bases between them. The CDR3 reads CASSPDYPPDTQYF. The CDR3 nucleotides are TGCGCCAGCAGCCCGGACTATCCCCCAGATACGCAGTATTTT.

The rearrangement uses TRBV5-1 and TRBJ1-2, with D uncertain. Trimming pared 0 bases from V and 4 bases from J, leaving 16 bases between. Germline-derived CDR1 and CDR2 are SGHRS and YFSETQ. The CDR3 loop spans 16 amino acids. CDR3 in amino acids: CASSLVSPGDTYGYTF. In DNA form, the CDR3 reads TGCGCCAGCAGCTTGGTTAGCCCGGGTGATACCTATGGCTACACCTTC.

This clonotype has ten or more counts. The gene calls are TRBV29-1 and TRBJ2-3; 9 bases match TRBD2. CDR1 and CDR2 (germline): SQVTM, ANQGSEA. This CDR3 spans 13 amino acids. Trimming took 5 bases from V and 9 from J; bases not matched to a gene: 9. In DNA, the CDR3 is TGCAGCGTTTTCCCTAGCGGGATCAGGACGCAGTATTTT. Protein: CSVFPSGIRTQYF.

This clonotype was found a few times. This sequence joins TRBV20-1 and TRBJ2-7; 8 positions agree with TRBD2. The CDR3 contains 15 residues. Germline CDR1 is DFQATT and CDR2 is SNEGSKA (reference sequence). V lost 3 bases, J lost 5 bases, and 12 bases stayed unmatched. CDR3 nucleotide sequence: TGCAGTGCTAGTTCAGCGGTCCGGGGGGGCCACGAGCAGTACTTC. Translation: CSASSAVRGGHEQYF.

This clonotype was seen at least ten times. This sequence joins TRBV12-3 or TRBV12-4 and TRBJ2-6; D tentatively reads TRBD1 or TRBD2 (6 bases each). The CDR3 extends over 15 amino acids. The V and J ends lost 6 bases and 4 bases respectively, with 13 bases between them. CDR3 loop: CASRIRGPGANVLTF. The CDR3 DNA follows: TGTGCCAGCAGGATCCGGGGGCCGGGGGCCAACGTCCTGACTTTC.

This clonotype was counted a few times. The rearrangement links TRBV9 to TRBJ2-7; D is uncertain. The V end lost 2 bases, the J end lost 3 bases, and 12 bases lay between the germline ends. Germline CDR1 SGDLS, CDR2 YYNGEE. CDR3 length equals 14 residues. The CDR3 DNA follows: TGTGCCAGCAGCGTGGCCTCGCTCGACTACGAGCAGTACTTC. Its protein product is CASSVASLDYEQYF.

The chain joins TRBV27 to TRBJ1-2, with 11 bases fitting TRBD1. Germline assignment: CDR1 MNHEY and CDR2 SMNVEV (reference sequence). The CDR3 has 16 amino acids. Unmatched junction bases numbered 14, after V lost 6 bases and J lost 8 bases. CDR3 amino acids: CASSSTNRDRGDGYTF. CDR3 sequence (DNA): TGTGCCAGCAGCTCGACCAACCGGGACAGGGGGGACGGCTACACCTTC.

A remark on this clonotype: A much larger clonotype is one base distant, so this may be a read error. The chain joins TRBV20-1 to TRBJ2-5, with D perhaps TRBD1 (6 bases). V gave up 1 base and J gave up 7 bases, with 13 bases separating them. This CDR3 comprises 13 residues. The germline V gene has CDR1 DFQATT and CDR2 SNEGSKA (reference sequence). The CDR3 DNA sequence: TGCAGTGCTAGAGGTACAGGGAGAGTGACCCAGTACTTC. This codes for CSARGTGRVTQYF.